This entry lists 2 T cell receptor beta chains sequenced from one sample in a study of read filtering for tumor transcriptome and immune sequencing. The library was built from 400 ng RNA with molecular barcoded adaptors for alpha/delta and beta/gamma chains. MiXCR, applied by TCRdb to the reads, yields one record per CDR3 protein. This sample has some 130,000 distinct CDR3 sequences, with over 10% found just once. Sequencing used a population of CD138-negative cells sorted from bone marrow. Source of these receptors: a donor at least 40 years old with multiple myeloma.

This clonotype was detected ten times or more. The rearrangement links TRBV9 to TRBJ2-3; TRBD2 matches at 9 bases. CDR3 length: 14 amino acids. The V and J ends lost 2 bases and 5 bases, in that order; junction bases with no gene match: 3. The germline CDR1 and CDR2 sequences are SGDLS and YYNGEE. This CDR3 reads CASSVTTSGDTQYF. The CDR3, as DNA: TGTGCCAGCAGCGTCACGACTAGCGGAGATACGCAGTATTTT.

There are many counts of this clonotype. The rearrangement uses TRBV11-3 and TRBJ2-1; the match to TRBD2 covers 7 bases. CDR3 size: 16 residues. Germline trimming cut 0 bases from V and 4 bases from J; bases unmatched to any gene: 6. The germline V gene encodes CDR1 SGHNT and CDR2 YENEEA. The CDR3 loop reads CASSLDSSGPYNEQFF. In DNA form, the CDR3 reads TGTGCCAGCAGCTTAGATAGTAGCGGGCCGTACAATGAGCAGTTCTTC. Looking up the rest from reference TRBV11-3 and TRBJ2-1 gives the full variable domain: EAGVVQSPRYKIIEKKQPVAFWCNPISGHNTLYWYLQNLGQGPELLIRYENEEAVDDSQLPKDRFSAERLKGVDSTLKIQPAELGDSAVYLCASSLDSSGPYNEQFFGPGTRLTVL.